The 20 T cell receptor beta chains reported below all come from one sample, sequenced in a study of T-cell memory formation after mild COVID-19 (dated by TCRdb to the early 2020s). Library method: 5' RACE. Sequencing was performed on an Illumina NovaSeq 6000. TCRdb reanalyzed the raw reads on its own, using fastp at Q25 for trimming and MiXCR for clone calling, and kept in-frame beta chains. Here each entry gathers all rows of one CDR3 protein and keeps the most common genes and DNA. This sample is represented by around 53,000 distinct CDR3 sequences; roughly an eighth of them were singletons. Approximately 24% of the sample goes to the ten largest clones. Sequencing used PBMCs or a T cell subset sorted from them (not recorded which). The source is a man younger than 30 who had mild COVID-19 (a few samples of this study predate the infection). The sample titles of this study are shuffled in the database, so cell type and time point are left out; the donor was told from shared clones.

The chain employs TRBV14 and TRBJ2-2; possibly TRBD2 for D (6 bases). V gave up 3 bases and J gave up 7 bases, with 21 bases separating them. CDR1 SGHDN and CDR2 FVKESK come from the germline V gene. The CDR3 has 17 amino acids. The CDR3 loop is CASSQIRDFPNFGELFF. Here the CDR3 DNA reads TGTGCCAGCAGCCAGATCCGGGACTTCCCGAACTTCGGGGAGCTGTTTTTT.

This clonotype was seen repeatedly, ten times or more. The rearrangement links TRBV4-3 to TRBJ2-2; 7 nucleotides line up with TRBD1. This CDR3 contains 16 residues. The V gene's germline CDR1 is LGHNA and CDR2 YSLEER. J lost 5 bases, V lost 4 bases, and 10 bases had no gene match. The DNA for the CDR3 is TGCGCCAGCAGCCCCCAAGGGACAGTCCGGACCGGGGAGCTGTTTTTT. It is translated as CASSPQGTVRTGELFF.

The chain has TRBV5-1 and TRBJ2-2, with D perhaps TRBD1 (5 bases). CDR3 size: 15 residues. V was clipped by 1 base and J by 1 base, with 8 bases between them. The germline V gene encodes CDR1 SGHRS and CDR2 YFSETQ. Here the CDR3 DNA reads TGCGCCAGCAGCTTGTCAGGGCTGAACACCGGGGAGCTGTTTTTT. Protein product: CASSLSGLNTGELFF.

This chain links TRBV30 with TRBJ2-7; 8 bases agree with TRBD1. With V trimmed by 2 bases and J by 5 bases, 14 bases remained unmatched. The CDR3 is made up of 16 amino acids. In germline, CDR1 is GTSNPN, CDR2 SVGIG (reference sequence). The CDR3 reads CAWSPVEDRGKNEQYF. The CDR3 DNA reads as TGTGCCTGGAGTCCAGTTGAAGACAGGGGTAAGAACGAGCAGTACTTC.

The CDR3 protein is CSVALAAETQYF. The CDR3 bases are TGCAGCGTTGCCCTAGCGGCCGAGACCCAGTACTTC. This chain uses TRBV29-1 with TRBJ2-5; 7 bases agree with TRBD2. This CDR3 is 12 amino acids long. V was pared by 4 bases and J by 5 bases, with 4 bases of the junction left unmatched. Germline CDR1 SQVTM, CDR2 ANQGSEA. Variable domain in full (rest from reference TRBV29-1 and TRBJ2-5): SAVISQKPSRDICQRGTSLTIQCQVDSQVTMMFWYRQQPGQSLTLIATANQGSEATYESGFVIDKFPISRPNLTFSTLTVSNMSPEDSSIYLCSVALAAETQYFGPGTRLLVL.

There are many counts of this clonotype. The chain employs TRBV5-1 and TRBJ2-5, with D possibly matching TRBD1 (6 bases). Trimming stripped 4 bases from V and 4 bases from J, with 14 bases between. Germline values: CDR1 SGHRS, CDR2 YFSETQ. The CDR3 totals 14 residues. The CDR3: CASSLKQGRETQYF. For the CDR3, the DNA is TGCGCCAGCAGCCTAAAACAGGGAAGAGAGACCCAGTACTTC.

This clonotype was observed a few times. In DNA, the CDR3 is TGTGCCAGCAGCTTGAAACTAGCGGGGGGAGAGACCCAGTACTTC. Translated: CASSLKLAGGETQYF. J is TRBJ2-5 and V is TRBV5-6; 12 nucleotides agree with TRBD2. There are 15 residues in the CDR3. The V gene end was trimmed by 1 base and the J gene end by 4 bases; junction bases not matched to a gene: 2. Per germline, CDR1 SGHDT and CDR2 YYEEEE.

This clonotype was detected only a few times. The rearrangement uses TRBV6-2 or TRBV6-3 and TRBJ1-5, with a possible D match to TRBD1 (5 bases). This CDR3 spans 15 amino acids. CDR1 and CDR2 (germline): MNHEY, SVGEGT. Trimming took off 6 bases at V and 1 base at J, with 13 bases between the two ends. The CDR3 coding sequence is TGTGCCAGCAGATTCACAGGTACGAGCAATCAGCCCCAGCATTTT. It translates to CASRFTGTSNQPQHF.

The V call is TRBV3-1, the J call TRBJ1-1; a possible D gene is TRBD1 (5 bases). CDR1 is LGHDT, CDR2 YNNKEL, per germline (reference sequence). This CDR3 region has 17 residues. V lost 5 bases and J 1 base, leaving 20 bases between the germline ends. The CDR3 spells CASSLTSRGLPNTEAFF. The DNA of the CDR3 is TGTGCCAGCAGCTTAACAAGTCGGGGACTTCCGAACACTGAAGCTTTCTTT. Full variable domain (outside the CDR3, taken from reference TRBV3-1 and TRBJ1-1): DTAVSQTPKYLVTQMGNDKSIKCEQNLGHDTMYWYKQDSKKFLKIMFSYNNKELIINETVPNRFSPKSPDKAHLNLHINSLELGDSAVYFCASSLTSRGLPNTEAFFGQGTRLTVV.

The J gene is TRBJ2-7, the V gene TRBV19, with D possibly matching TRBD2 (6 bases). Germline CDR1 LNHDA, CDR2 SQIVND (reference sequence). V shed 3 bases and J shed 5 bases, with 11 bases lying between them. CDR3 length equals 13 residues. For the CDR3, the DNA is TGTGCCAGTAGTATCGGGGGTTGGGACGAGCAGTACTTC. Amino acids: CASSIGGWDEQYF.

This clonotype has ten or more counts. CDR3 amino acids: CASSQTGTAGRPEQFF. In DNA form, the CDR3 reads TGCGCCAGCAGCCAGACCGGGACAGCAGGCCGCCCTGAGCAGTTCTTC. This sequence joins TRBV4-3 and TRBJ2-1; 7 bases line up with TRBD1. This CDR3 spans 16 amino acids. The V and J ends lost 3 bases and 9 bases, in that order; junction bases with no gene match: 14. CDR1 is LGHNA, CDR2 YSLEER, per germline.

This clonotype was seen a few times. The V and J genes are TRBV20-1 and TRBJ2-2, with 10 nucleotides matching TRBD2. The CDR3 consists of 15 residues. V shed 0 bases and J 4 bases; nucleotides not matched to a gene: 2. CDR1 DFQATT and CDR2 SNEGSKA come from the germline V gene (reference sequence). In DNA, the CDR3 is TGCAGTGCTAGAGACGTAGCGGGGGGCACCGGGGAGCTGTTTTTT. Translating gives CSARDVAGGTGELFF.

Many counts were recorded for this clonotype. The CDR3 DNA reads as TGTGCCAGCAGCCTCGGGACATTAGCCAAAAACATTCAGTACTTC. Protein: CASSLGTLAKNIQYF. The chain carries TRBV3-1 and TRBJ2-4, with D maybe TRBD1 (6 bases). This CDR3 spans 15 amino acids. Per germline, CDR1 LGHDT and CDR2 YNNKEL (reference sequence). Trimming left V 4 bases short and J 0 bases short, with 10 bases between. The full variable domain, in which reference TRBV3-1 and TRBJ2-4 provide the parts outside the CDR3, is DTAVSQTPKYLVTQMGNDKSIKCEQNLGHDTMYWYKQDSKKFLKIMFSYNNKELIINETVPNRFSPKSPDKAHLNLHINSLELGDSAVYFCASSLGTLAKNIQYFGAGTRLSVL.

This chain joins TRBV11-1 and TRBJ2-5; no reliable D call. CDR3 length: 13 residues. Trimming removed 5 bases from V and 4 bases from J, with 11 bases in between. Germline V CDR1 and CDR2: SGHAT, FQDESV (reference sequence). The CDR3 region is CASSPTGLETQYF. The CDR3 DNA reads TGTGCCAGCAGCCCGACTGGGTTAGAGACCCAGTACTTC.

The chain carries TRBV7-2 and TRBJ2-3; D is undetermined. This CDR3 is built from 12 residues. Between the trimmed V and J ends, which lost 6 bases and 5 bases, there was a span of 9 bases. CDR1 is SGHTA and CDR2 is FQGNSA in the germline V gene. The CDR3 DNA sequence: TGTGCCAGCAGATTAACGGGAGATACGCAGTATTTT. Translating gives CASRLTGDTQYF.

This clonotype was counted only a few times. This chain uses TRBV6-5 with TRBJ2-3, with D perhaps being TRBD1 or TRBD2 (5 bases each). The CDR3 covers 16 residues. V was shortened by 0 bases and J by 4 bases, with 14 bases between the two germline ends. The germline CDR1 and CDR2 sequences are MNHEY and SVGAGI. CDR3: CASSYSGVDQADTQYF. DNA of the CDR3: TGTGCCAGCAGTTACTCGGGGGTAGATCAGGCAGATACGCAGTATTTT.

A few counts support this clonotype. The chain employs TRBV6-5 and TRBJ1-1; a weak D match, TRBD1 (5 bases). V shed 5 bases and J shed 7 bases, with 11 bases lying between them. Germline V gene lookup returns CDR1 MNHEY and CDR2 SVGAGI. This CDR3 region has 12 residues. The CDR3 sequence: CASSEGLSEAFF. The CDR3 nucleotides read TGTGCCAGCAGTGAGGGGTTGAGTGAAGCTTTCTTT.

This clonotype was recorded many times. The CDR3 region is CASSQEETSGGVRDTQYF. DNA for the CDR3: TGTGCCAGCAGCCAAGAAGAGACTAGCGGGGGGGTTAGAGATACGCAGTATTTT. This chain joins TRBV4-2 and TRBJ2-3; 14 bases are shared with TRBD2. There are 18 residues in the CDR3. After removal of 0 bases from V and 5 bases from J, the junction contained 7 bases not matched to a gene. The germline V gene encodes CDR1 LGHNA and CDR2 YNFKEQ.

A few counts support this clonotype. In DNA form, the CDR3 reads TGTGCCAGCAGTGAATGGTTTTGGAACACTGAAGCTTTCTTT. Residues: CASSEWFWNTEAFF. V usage is TRBV6-1 and J usage is TRBJ1-1; no clear D gene. This CDR3 region has 14 residues. V lost 2 bases and J lost 1, with 8 bases in between. Germline assignment: CDR1 MNHNS and CDR2 SASEGT.

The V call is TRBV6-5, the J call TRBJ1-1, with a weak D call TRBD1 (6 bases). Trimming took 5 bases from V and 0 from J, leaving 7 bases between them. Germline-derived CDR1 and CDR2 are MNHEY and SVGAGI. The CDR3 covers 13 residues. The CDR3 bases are TGTGCCAGCAGTCGGACAGTGAACACTGAAGCTTTCTTT. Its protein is CASSRTVNTEAFF.